This TCR beta chain was sequenced for a study of T cells in localized non-small cell lung cancer. Concerning this clone itself: The antigen is undetermined.

The germline CDR1 and CDR2 sequences are KGHSH and LQKENI. V was shortened by 3 bases and J by 8 bases, with 16 bases between the two germline ends. The CDR3 covers 15 residues. The study's findings and limits: A raised T cell density in blood coincided with lengthier overall survival. Compared with tumor, uninvolved adjacent lung displayed greater T cell clonality, ranking highest overall.

The protocol was immunoSEQ multiplex PCR, while the TCRdb copy is restricted to in-frame clones and leaves out a portion. The data contain about 1,400 clones, less than 35% of them singletons. This chain connects TRBV18 to TRBJ1-4; D possibly corresponds to TRBD1 (5 bases). Sequencing used normal lung tissue next to the tumor, obtained before any cancer treatment. This receptor was taken from a female donor aged 60 or older with stage I lung adenocarcinoma. In DNA, the CDR3 is TGTGCCAGCTCACCGAATGGGGGGAGCGACGAAAAACTGTTTTTT. Protein product: CASSPNGGSDEKLFF.